This record covers a single TCR beta chain. Its antigen is still unknown. This sample is drawn from a study of T cells in localized non-small cell lung cancer. Points from the study as a whole: One tumor region alone was sequenced, and heterogeneity therefore remains possible. Among the tissues sampled, uninvolved adjacent lung had the highest T cell clonality, above tumor.

Germline CDR1 is MNHEY and CDR2 is SVGAGI. There are 14 residues in the CDR3. V was pared by 0 bases and J by 3 bases, with 8 bases between. Sequenced by immunoSEQ multiplex PCR; TCRdb stores in-frame clones only, minus some. The sample includes some 78,000 clones, about four fifths of them seen just once. V usage is TRBV6-5 and J usage is TRBJ1-1; D call uncertain. Sequencing used peripheral blood, obtained before any cancer treatment. This TCR was recovered from a man between 35 and 75 years old with stage I lung adenocarcinoma. CDR3 amino acids: CASSYSSLDTEAFF. The CDR3 DNA follows: TGTGCCAGCAGTTACTCGTCTCTCGACACTGAAGCTTTCTTT.